This T cell receptor (beta chain) derives from a study of cytomegalovirus exposure and HLA in healthy donors. Overall study results and limits: Exclusion applied to some V segments, including TRBV6-2 and TRBV6-3, as they were indistinguishable. Later work found most CMV-associated TCR beta chains apparently HLA-restricted. A missense DCLRE1C variant was associated with V- and J-gene trimming of TCR beta chains in a later analysis, and an independent cohort replicated the association. The likely explanation for a cluster of highly shared sequence variants was sequencing artifact.

With V trimmed by 3 bases and J by 4 bases, 5 bases remained unmatched. CDR3 length equals 14 residues. Germline CDR1 is LNHDA and CDR2 is SQIVND (reference sequence). A multiplex PCR was run with 60 Vbeta primers and 13 Jbeta primers. The repertoire was sequenced with immunoSEQ multiplex PCR; TCRdb's copy has only in-frame clones and lacks some. In the table there are about 80,000 clones, 62% of which are singletons. This clone turned up a few times. The antigen is unknown. This TCR was sampled from a male donor in good health and CMV-seropositive. The gene calls are TRBV19 and TRBJ2-7; 8 bases map to TRBD1. Input material: PBMCs. The CDR3 DNA sequence: TGTGCCAGTAGTATGGGAGACAGGGGATACGAGCAGTACTTC. This gives the protein CASSMGDRGYEQYF.